The T cell receptor (beta chain) under discussion was sequenced for a study of blood T cell repertoires in COVID-19. Background on the study: Sample material is recorded as cDNA or gDNA derived from T cells, B-cell-depleted T cells, or PBMCs.

From germline, CDR1 is WSHSY and CDR2 SAAADI. The CDR3 is 15 amino acids. V lost 5 bases, J lost 4 bases, and 6 bases stayed unmatched. Original methodology: From reference gene primer amplification, estimates of nucleated cell counts were derived. Libraries were prepared by immunoSEQ multiplex PCR; TCRdb keeps only in-frame clonotypes and omits some of them. That table furnishes V, J and clone size, whereas the DNA furnished D and trimming. The sample has 430,000 or so clones, around 90% seen once. This clonotype was sampled from a man between 18 and 35 years old with COVID-19, enrolled during active disease. Sequenced: peripheral blood. The rearrangement links TRBV10-2 to TRBJ2-7, with 12 positions matching TRBD2. The CDR3 nucleotides are TGCGCCAGCAGTCGACTAGCGGGGGTTAGGTACGAGCAGTACTTC. Its protein is CASSRLAGVRYEQYF.